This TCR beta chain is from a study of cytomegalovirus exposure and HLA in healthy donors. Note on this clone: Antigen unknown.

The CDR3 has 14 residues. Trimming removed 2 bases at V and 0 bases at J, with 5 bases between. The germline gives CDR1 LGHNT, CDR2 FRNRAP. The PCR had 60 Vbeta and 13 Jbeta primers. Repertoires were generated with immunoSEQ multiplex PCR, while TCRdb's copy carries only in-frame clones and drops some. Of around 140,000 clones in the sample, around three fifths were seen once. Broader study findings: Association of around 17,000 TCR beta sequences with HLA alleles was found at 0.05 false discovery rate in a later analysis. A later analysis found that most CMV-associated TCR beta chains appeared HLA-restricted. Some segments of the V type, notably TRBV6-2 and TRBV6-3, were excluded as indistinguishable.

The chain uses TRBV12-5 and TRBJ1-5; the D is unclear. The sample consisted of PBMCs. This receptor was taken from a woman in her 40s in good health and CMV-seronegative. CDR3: CASGLTYSNQPQHF. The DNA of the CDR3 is TGTGCTAGTGGTTTGACCTATAGCAATCAGCCCCAGCATTTT.